Below, 13 T cell receptor beta chains from the same sample are listed, as sequenced in a study of T cells in women clearing cervical HPV infection. Profiled with immunoSEQ multiplex PCR; TCRdb holds only in-frame clones, not every one. The listing contains about 25,000 clones. The sample taken for sequencing was blood buffy coat. The receptor source for this set is a woman aged 18 to 75 with a cervical HPV16 infection that either progressed to CIN3+ or cleared (not recorded which).

Regarding this clone: The read ends 3 residues before the CDR3 terminus; that terminus is restored from the germline J gene. The chain is built from TRBV19 and TRBJ1-2; 7 bases agree with TRBD1. CDR3 length equals 13 residues. V lost 8 bases, J lost 3 bases, and 6 bases stayed unmatched. The germline V gene has CDR1 LNHDA and CDR2 SQIVND (reference sequence). The sequenced part of the CDR3 DNA is TGTGCCAGTCAAAGACAGGGCGACTATGGC. This encodes CASQRQGDYG. The full CDR3 protein reads CASQRQGDYGYTF. Filled out from reference TRBV19 and TRBJ1-2, the complete variable domain reads DGGITQSPKYLFRKEGQNVTLSCEQNLNHDAMYWYRQDPGQGLRLIYYSQIVNDFQKGDIAEGYSVSREKKESFPLTVTSAQKNPTAFYLCASQRQGDYGYTFGSGTRLTVV.

With regard to this clone: The read finishes 3 residues shy of the CDR3 end, and the germline J gene is used to complete it. The chain couples TRBV7-9 to TRBJ1-6; D ambiguous. V lost 1 base, J lost 7 bases, and 8 bases lay in between. The germline CDR1 and CDR2 sequences are SEHNR and FQNEAQ (reference sequence). This CDR3 has 14 residues. The CDR3 sequence is CASSLVARNSPLHF. CDR3 DNA, as far as it was read: TGTGCCAGCAGCTTAGTGGCCAGAAATTCACCC.

Of note for this clone: The sequence runs out 3 residues before the end of the CDR3; the remainder is reconstructed from the germline J gene. The gene calls are TRBV7-8 and TRBJ2-5; 12 nucleotides match TRBD2. V dropped 6 bases and J dropped 2; count of bases not matched to a gene: 1. Germline-derived CDR1 and CDR2 are SGHVS and FQNEAQ. The CDR3 has 14 residues. The CDR3 protein is CASRLAGGQETQYF. CDR3 DNA, as far as it was read: TGTGCCAGCAGACTAGCGGGAGGACAAGAGACC.

In regard to this clone: Sequencing ends 3 residues short of the CDR3 end; the germline J gene provides the rest. The rearrangement joins TRBV10-2 to TRBJ2-3, with a tentative D call TRBD1 (6 bases). V was cut by 6 bases and J by 0 bases, with 10 bases left in between. The CDR3 runs to 14 residues. CDR1 and CDR2 from the germline V gene are WSHSY and SAAADI. Incomplete CDR3 DNA: TGCGCCAGCAGAGCAGGACAGAGCACAGATACG. Its translation: CASRAGQSTDT. In full, the CDR3 reads CASRAGQSTDTQYF.

Measured by frequency, this clone is medium-sized. The CDR3 is cut off 3 residues early in the read; its end comes from the germline J gene. The chain is built from TRBV7-8 and TRBJ2-1, with TRBD2 matching over 10 bases. V was clipped by 5 bases and J by 4 bases; unmatched bases: 8. The CDR3 is 16 amino acids. Germline V CDR1 and CDR2: SGHVS, FQNEAQ. CDR3 loop: CASSPQREGLYNEQFF. The sequenced CDR3 bases are TGTGCCAGCAGCCCTCAGCGGGAGGGCCTGTACAATGAG. The full variable domain, completed using reference TRBV7-8 and TRBJ2-1, is GAGVSQSPRYKVAKRGQDVALRCDPISGHVSLFWYQQALGQGPEFLTYFQNEAQLDKSGLPSDRFFAERPEGSVSTLKIQRTQQEDSAVYLCASSPQREGLYNEQFFGPGTRLTVL.

With respect to this clone: The read finishes 3 residues shy of the CDR3 end, and the germline J gene is used to complete it. The rearrangement joins TRBV6-1 to TRBJ2-1; D remains ambiguous. The CDR3 covers 15 residues. Per the germline V gene, CDR1 is MNHNS and CDR2 is SASEGT. Trimming cost V 1 base and J 4 bases, with 11 bases left between them. CDR3 bases read: TGTGCCAGCAGTGAAGGAAGTAGCCCATACAATGAG. The encoded protein is CASSEGSSPYNE. Given in full, the CDR3 is CASSEGSSPYNEQFF.

Points on this clone: Other nucleotide sequences in the sample specify the same CDR3. The CDR3 protein is CASSKNREGTIYF. The CDR3 bases that were read are TGTGCCAGCAGCAAGAACAGGGAGGGCACC. The V and J genes are TRBV7-6 and TRBJ1-3; maybe TRBD1 (6 bases). The sequenced fragment ends 3 residues before the CDR3 boundary, so the rest is inferred from the germline J gene. CDR3 length: 13 amino acids. Germline values: CDR1 SGHVS, CDR2 FNYEAQ. The V end lost 5 bases, the J end lost 9 bases, and 14 bases lay between the germline ends.

For this clone: The CDR3 extends 3 residues past the end of the read, so its final part is completed from the germline J gene. V and J are TRBV12-3 or TRBV12-4 and TRBJ2-7, with a possible D match to TRBD2 (7 bases). This CDR3 is built from 16 residues. V lost 5 bases and J lost 6, with 23 bases in between. The CDR3 bases that were read are TGTGCCAGCAGTGCCTCGGGGGGACAAAAAAGGGGCGAG. Translation gives CASSASGGQKRGE. In full, the CDR3 reads CASSASGGQKRGEQYF.

Details on this clone: Read coverage stops 3 residues before the CDR3 terminus; the germline J gene supplies the remainder. V gene TRBV7-6 combines with J gene TRBJ2-2, with TRBD1 as a possible D gene (5 bases). The CDR3 has 14 amino acids. The germline V gene encodes CDR1 SGHVS and CDR2 FNYEAQ. The part of the CDR3 DNA that was read is TGTGCCAGCAGCTTTAGGCAGGGAAATGAAAAG. Its translation: CASSFRQGNEK. The whole CDR3 is CASSFRQGNEKLFF. The full variable domain, its missing parts supplied by reference TRBV7-6 and TRBJ2-2, is GAGVSQSPRYKVTKRGQDVALRCDPISGHVSLYWYRQALGQGPEFLTYFNYEAQQDKSGLPNDRFSAERPEGSISTLTIQRTEQRDSAMYRCASSFRQGNEKLFFGEGSRLTVL.

Details on this clone: The read ends 3 residues shy of where the CDR3 ends; the end is completed using the germline J gene. The chain recombines TRBV7-1 with TRBJ1-2; 11 bases line up with TRBD1. TRBV7-1 is marked as an open reading frame, function uncertain. Unmatched junction bases numbered 21, after V lost 3 bases and J lost 6 bases. The CDR3 totals 20 residues. CDR3 bases read: TGTGCCAGCAGCTCCCTGAAACGGACAGGGGGCAACGAGTTTCGGGATGGC. Protein product: CASSSLKRTGGNEFRDG. The whole CDR3 region reads CASSSLKRTGGNEFRDGYTF.

A word on this clone: Germline and junction disagree at one end, which may indicate a read error. The CDR3 goes on 3 residues after the read ends, and that part is filled in from the germline J gene. The same CDR3 is also encoded by other DNA sequences in this sample. The chain uses TRBV7-9 and TRBJ1-3, with TRBD1 identical over 8 bases. Germline values: CDR1 SEHNR, CDR2 FQNEAQ (reference sequence). CDR3 length: 15 amino acids. The CDR3 spells CASSFQGASGNTIYF. The part of the CDR3 DNA that was read is TGTGCCAGCAGCTTTCAGGGGGCGTCTGGAAACACA.

This clone is labeled medium-sized (0.01 to 0.1%) based on frequency. This CDR3 reads CASSPGGGDPPQYF. CDR3 bases read: TGTGCCAGCAGCCCTGGAGGGGGAGACCCTCCG. This chain connects TRBV6-2 or TRBV6-3 to TRBJ2-3; D tentatively reads TRBD1 or TRBD2 (6 bases each). Sequencing ends 3 residues short of the CDR3 end; the germline J gene provides the rest. Looked up from germline, CDR1 is MNHEY and CDR2 is SVGEGT. The CDR3 is made up of 14 amino acids.

With regard to this clone: The read terminates 3 residues before the CDR3 end, so the remaining end is supplied by the germline J gene. The J gene is TRBJ2-7, the V gene TRBV18; the match to TRBD2 covers 7 bases. The CDR3 sequence is 18 residues long. V gave up 0 bases and J gave up 4 bases; unmatched junction bases: 15. Germline-derived CDR1 and CDR2 are KGHSH and LQKENI. CDR3 DNA (partial): TGTGCCAGCTCACCACCGCTGGGCCAAACGCGGGAGACTTACGAG. As protein: CASSPPLGQTRETYE. The complete CDR3 sequence is CASSPPLGQTRETYEQYF.